The clone carrying this T cell receptor beta chain was picked up many times. The V and J ends lost 5 bases and 4 bases, in that order; junction bases with no gene match: 2. Germline assignment: CDR1 SGHVS and CDR2 FQNEAQ. The length of the CDR3 is 14 residues. The sample is drawn from a study of molecular identifiers for immune sequencing clone quantification. One entry per CDR3 protein results from TCRdb running MiXCR on the PCR reads. The sample contains some 100,000 distinct CDR3 sequences, about 35% of which appear only once. The chain joins TRBV7-8 to TRBJ2-7; TRBD2 matches 13 bases. The clonotype comes from a human donor in good health. Some libraries in this study had Jurkat cell RNA spiked in. The sample consisted of naive CD8+ T cells from blood, with Jurkat cell RNA spiked in. The subset here: FACS-sorted CD8+CD4-CCR7+CD45RA+ naive T cells. Written as DNA, the CDR3 is TGTGCCAGCAGCCAACTAGCGGGGGGGTACGAGCAGTACTTC. It specifies CASSQLAGGYEQYF.